This T cell receptor beta chain derives from a study of blood T cell repertoires in COVID-19. Whole-study context: Samples taken during acute and convalescent COVID-19 were collected in the United States, Italy and Spain. T cells, B-cell-depleted T cells, or PBMCs supplied cDNA or gDNA.

As processed by the authors: The authors estimated nucleated cell counts from reference gene primer amplification. Using immunoSEQ multiplex PCR, the repertoire was profiled, and TCRdb retains in-frame clones only, with some absent. The D gene and trimming were derived from the DNA, and the V and J assignments and clone size from that table. This repertoire shows 270,000 or so clones, over 70% found once; its top ten account for 8.6%. Germline V gives CDR1 SQVTM, CDR2 ANQGSEA. The CDR3 spans 12 residues. Of note for this clone: One end of the junction fails to match germline, which may point to a read error.

The source is a human donor in a cohort sampled during active COVID-19. The source material was peripheral blood. The chain carries TRBV29-1 and TRBJ1-2, with D unresolved. CDR3 nucleotide sequence: TGCAGCGTCGAAGGACTTAACTATGGCTACACCTTC. Protein sequence: CSVEGLNYGYTF.